The rows below give T cell receptor beta chains drawn from one sample of a study of T cell responses to AZD1222 COVID-19 vaccine. Sequenced by immunoSEQ multiplex PCR; TCRdb stores in-frame clones only, minus some. The data hold some 83,000 clones, with about 83% observed a single time. The material was peripheral blood, obtained on day 0 of AZD1222 vaccination. The receptors were sampled from an adult in good health. CDR3s include the opening cysteine and the closing phenylalanine or tryptophan. Each record gives: J gene, clone size, V gene, D gene, CDR3 DNA, CDR3 protein. A D gene is named only where the DNA matches it firmly. Where a row states a size, it is once, few, many or the class of an expanded clone; other rows omit it.

J gene: TRBJ2-5; clone size: .; V gene: TRBV7-9; D gene: TRBD2; CDR3 DNA: TGTGCCAGCAGCCCGCCCGGCGCGGGAGCCCAAGAGACCCAGTACTTC; CDR3 protein: CASSPPGAGAQETQYF
J gene: TRBJ1-2; clone size: .; V gene: TRBV6-5; D gene: .; CDR3 DNA: TGTGCCAGCAGAAACTATGGCTACACCTTC; CDR3 protein: CASRNYGYTF
J gene: TRBJ2-3; clone size: .; V gene: TRBV5-1; D gene: .; CDR3 DNA: TGCGCCAGCAGCCTGGTTCTAGCGCACACAGATACGCAGTATTTT; CDR3 protein: CASSLVLAHTDTQYF
J gene: TRBJ2-7; clone size: .; V gene: TRBV7-9; D gene: TRBD2; CDR3 DNA: TGTGCCAGCAGCCCCGGGGGGAACGAGCAGTACTTC; CDR3 protein: CASSPGGNEQYF
J gene: TRBJ1-1; clone size: few; V gene: TRBV2; D gene: .; CDR3 DNA: TGTGCCAGCAGTCCCTGGACTGTGGGGACTGAAGCTTTCTTT; CDR3 protein: CASSPWTVGTEAFF
J gene: TRBJ2-4; clone size: .; V gene: TRBV18; D gene: .; CDR3 DNA: TGTGCCAGCTCGGCCGGACGAGACATTCAGTACTTC; CDR3 protein: CASSAGRDIQYF
J gene: TRBJ2-7; clone size: once; V gene: TRBV5-5; D gene: TRBD2; CDR3 DNA: TGTGCCAGCAGCTTCAGCCTAGCGGCTTCCTACGAGCAGTACTTC; CDR3 protein: CASSFSLAASYEQYF
J gene: TRBJ2-7; clone size: .; V gene: TRBV6-2/TRBV6-3; D gene: TRBD1; CDR3 DNA: TGTGCCAGCAGCCAAGGACAGGGAGACACCTACGAGCAGTACTTC; CDR3 protein: CASSQGQGDTYEQYF
J gene: TRBJ2-7; clone size: .; V gene: TRBV19; D gene: TRBD2; CDR3 DNA: TGTGCCAGTAGTCCTAGCGGGAGCTCCTACGAGCAGTACTTC; CDR3 protein: CASSPSGSSYEQYF
J gene: TRBJ2-1; clone size: once; V gene: TRBV6-6; D gene: .; CDR3 DNA: TGTGCCAGCAGTGTGCGAGGAGTGTCTGAGCAGTTCTTC; CDR3 protein: CASSVRGVSEQFF
J gene: TRBJ2-3; clone size: .; V gene: TRBV6-6; D gene: .; CDR3 DNA: TGTGCCAGCAGGATAGAATACAGTACAGATACGCAGTATTTT; CDR3 protein: CASRIEYSTDTQYF
J gene: TRBJ2-5; clone size: .; V gene: TRBV6-5; D gene: .; CDR3 DNA: TGTGCCAGCAGTAGACTAGGTGGTCGAGAGACCCAGTACTTC; CDR3 protein: CASSRLGGRETQYF
J gene: TRBJ1-5; clone size: .; V gene: TRBV30; D gene: .; CDR3 DNA: TGTGCCTGGAGTGTATCCCGAGGGGGGACCTCCGGGCCCCAGCATTTT; CDR3 protein: CAWSVSRGGTSGPQHF
J gene: TRBJ1-3; clone size: once; V gene: TRBV2; D gene: .; CDR3 DNA: TGTGCCAGCAGTCCCCCTGGACGGTTTTCTGGAAACACCATATATTTT; CDR3 protein: CASSPPGRFSGNTIYF
J gene: TRBJ2-7; clone size: .; V gene: TRBV3-1/TRBV3-2; D gene: .; CDR3 DNA: TGTGCCAGCAGCCAAGCCCAAGCAGGGGGAGGCGAGCAGTACTTC; CDR3 protein: CASSQAQAGGGEQYF
J gene: TRBJ2-1; clone size: .; V gene: TRBV28; D gene: .; CDR3 DNA: TGTGCCAGCAGCGGGACCCACAATGAGCAGTTCTTC; CDR3 protein: CASSGTHNEQFF
J gene: TRBJ1-1; clone size: once; V gene: TRBV28; D gene: .; CDR3 DNA: TGTGCCAGCAGTTTTGAGCCGAACACTGAAGCTTTCTTT; CDR3 protein: CASSFEPNTEAFF
J gene: TRBJ1-4; clone size: .; V gene: TRBV5-1; D gene: TRBD1; CDR3 DNA: TGCGCCAGCAGCTTGGACCGACAGGGTTGGGAAAAACTGTTTTTT; CDR3 protein: CASSLDRQGWEKLFF
J gene: TRBJ1-2; clone size: .; V gene: TRBV5-1; D gene: TRBD1; CDR3 DNA: TGCGCCAGCAGCCCGGGACAGGGGGCTGAGGATGGCTACACCTTC; CDR3 protein: CASSPGQGAEDGYTF
J gene: TRBJ2-7; clone size: .; V gene: TRBV6-2/TRBV6-3; D gene: .; CDR3 DNA: TGTGCCAGCAGTTACTCGAGCCAGGAGACCTACGAGCAGTACTTC; CDR3 protein: CASSYSSQETYEQYF
J gene: TRBJ2-5; clone size: .; V gene: TRBV4-3; D gene: .; CDR3 DNA: TGCGCCAGCAGCCAAGGACGAAAAGAGACCCAGTACTTC; CDR3 protein: CASSQGRKETQYF
J gene: TRBJ1-2; clone size: .; V gene: TRBV29-1; D gene: TRBD1; CDR3 DNA: TGCAGCGCCTCGGACAGGGCGGATGGCTACACCTTC; CDR3 protein: CSASDRADGYTF
J gene: TRBJ1-3; clone size: .; V gene: TRBV7-2; D gene: .; CDR3 DNA: TGTGCCAGCAGCGATCCGGGGAGAACCATATATTTT; CDR3 protein: CASSDPGRTIYF
J gene: TRBJ2-3; clone size: .; V gene: TRBV2; D gene: .; CDR3 DNA: TGTGCCAGCAGTCAGGAGAGCACAGATACGCAGTATTTT; CDR3 protein: CASSQESTDTQYF
J gene: TRBJ2-1; clone size: few; V gene: TRBV5-1; D gene: .; CDR3 DNA: TGCGCCAGCAGGGAGTCAAACCCCTACAATGAGCAGTTCTTC; CDR3 protein: CASRESNPYNEQFF
J gene: TRBJ2-7; clone size: .; V gene: TRBV28; D gene: TRBD2; CDR3 DNA: TGTGCCAGCAGTCCCGGACTAGCGTCCTACGAGCAGTACTTC; CDR3 protein: CASSPGLASYEQYF
J gene: TRBJ2-1; clone size: .; V gene: TRBV7-9; D gene: TRBD2; CDR3 DNA: TGTGCCAGCAGCTCAACCCGGGTAGCGGGACTCGGCTCCTACAATGAGCAGTTCTTC; CDR3 protein: CASSSTRVAGLGSYNEQFF
J gene: TRBJ2-3; clone size: few; V gene: TRBV5-1; D gene: .; CDR3 DNA: TGCGCCAGCAGCTTGGCGGGGTATAGCACAGATACGCAGTATTTT; CDR3 protein: CASSLAGYSTDTQYF
J gene: TRBJ2-7; clone size: few; V gene: TRBV10-3; D gene: .; CDR3 DNA: TGTGCCATCAGTGGAAAAACGGAGGACTACGAGCAGTACTTC; CDR3 protein: CAISGKTEDYEQYF
J gene: TRBJ1-2; clone size: once; V gene: TRBV19; D gene: TRBD1; CDR3 DNA: TGTGCCAGTAGTACCTACTGGACAGGGGATGGCTACACCTTC; CDR3 protein: CASSTYWTGDGYTF
J gene: TRBJ2-7; clone size: .; V gene: TRBV24-1; D gene: .; CDR3 DNA: TGTGCCACCAGTGATTTGCGGCAGGGCTACGAGCAGTACTTC; CDR3 protein: CATSDLRQGYEQYF
J gene: TRBJ1-1; clone size: .; V gene: TRBV4-2; D gene: .; CDR3 DNA: TGTGCCAGCAGCCTACAGGGGAACACTGAAGCTTTCTTT; CDR3 protein: CASSLQGNTEAFF
J gene: TRBJ2-5; clone size: .; V gene: TRBV5-1; D gene: TRBD2; CDR3 DNA: TGCGCCAGCAGCTTGGGGACTAGCCCCTGGGAGACCCAGTACTTC; CDR3 protein: CASSLGTSPWETQYF
J gene: TRBJ1-1; clone size: .; V gene: TRBV3-1/TRBV3-2; D gene: .; CDR3 DNA: TGTGCCAGCAGCCAAGAGCACCGTGAAGCTTTCTTT; CDR3 protein: CASSQEHREAFF
J gene: TRBJ1-2; clone size: .; V gene: TRBV7-9; D gene: .; CDR3 DNA: TGTGCCAGCAGCTTGAGCGAATTAGCTAACTATGGCTACACCTTC; CDR3 protein: CASSLSELANYGYTF
J gene: TRBJ2-3; clone size: .; V gene: TRBV6-2/TRBV6-3; D gene: TRBD2; CDR3 DNA: TGTGCCAGCAGCCCAGGGGGGGCTAGCGGGGGTGAGGTCACAGATACGCAGTATTTT; CDR3 protein: CASSPGGASGGEVTDTQYF
J gene: TRBJ1-2; clone size: .; V gene: TRBV5-6; D gene: .; CDR3 DNA: TGTGCCAGCAGTTTACAGGGATCCCACCTTGGCTACACCTTC; CDR3 protein: CASSLQGSHLGYTF
J gene: TRBJ1-4; clone size: .; V gene: TRBV6-5; D gene: TRBD1; CDR3 DNA: TGTGCCAGCAGTCGGGGACAGGGAGATGAAAAACTGTTTTTT; CDR3 protein: CASSRGQGDEKLFF
J gene: TRBJ1-1; clone size: .; V gene: TRBV7-9; D gene: .; CDR3 DNA: TGTGCCAGCAGCTTTAAGGAGGGGCACACTGAAGCTTTCTTT; CDR3 protein: CASSFKEGHTEAFF
J gene: TRBJ2-4; clone size: .; V gene: TRBV7-8; D gene: TRBD2; CDR3 DNA: TGTGCCAGCAGCCCGGGGGGGAACATTCAGTACTTC; CDR3 protein: CASSPGGNIQYF
J gene: TRBJ1-1; clone size: .; V gene: TRBV27; D gene: TRBD1; CDR3 DNA: TGTGCCAGCAGAAAAACAGGGGCGGACACTGAAGCTTTCTTT; CDR3 protein: CASRKTGADTEAFF
J gene: TRBJ1-1; clone size: .; V gene: TRBV7-8; D gene: TRBD1; CDR3 DNA: TGTGCCAGCAGCTTAGCAGATCCGGGACAGATGAACACTGAAGCTTTCTTT; CDR3 protein: CASSLADPGQMNTEAFF
J gene: TRBJ2-3; clone size: .; V gene: TRBV5-1; D gene: TRBD1; CDR3 DNA: TGCGCCAGCAGCTTCGCTTCAGGGGGCGCGGCGACAGATACGCAGTATTTT; CDR3 protein: CASSFASGGAATDTQYF
J gene: TRBJ2-1; clone size: .; V gene: TRBV6-2/TRBV6-3; D gene: TRBD1; CDR3 DNA: TGTGCCAGCAGTTATGAGCCAGGGGGTGGACTTGCCTACAATGAGCAGTTCTTC; CDR3 protein: CASSYEPGGGLAYNEQFF
J gene: TRBJ1-5; clone size: few; V gene: TRBV6-5; D gene: .; CDR3 DNA: TGTGCCAGCAGTTACTCGGGGAGTAGCAATCAGCCCCAGCATTTT; CDR3 protein: CASSYSGSSNQPQHF
J gene: TRBJ1-5; clone size: .; V gene: TRBV7-2; D gene: .; CDR3 DNA: TGTGCCAGCAGCTTTTGGCCGAAGGGGTCCGTCAATCAGCCCCAGCATTTT; CDR3 protein: CASSFWPKGSVNQPQHF
J gene: TRBJ1-4; clone size: .; V gene: TRBV5-5; D gene: .; CDR3 DNA: TGTGCCAGCAGCTTTTTACAGGGCCAAGGAGATGAAAAACTGTTTTTT; CDR3 protein: CASSFLQGQGDEKLFF